A selection of T cell receptor beta chains follows, all from one sample in a study of blood T cell repertoires in COVID-19. Profiled with immunoSEQ multiplex PCR; TCRdb holds only in-frame clones, not every one. The repertoire holds 120,000 or so clones, with approximately 85% as singletons. Sequenced sample: peripheral blood. These receptors were obtained from a man older than 75 with active or convalescent COVID-19. Both conserved end residues are part of each CDR3. The order of the fields is clone size, J gene, D gene, V gene, CDR3 length, CDR3 DNA, CDR3 protein. D genes are given only for firm matches. The size entry is marked missing in some rows and otherwise reads once, few, many or a size class.

>NA|TRBJ2-3|TRBD2|TRBV9|16
TGTGCCAGCAGCGTAGGAAATAGCGGGGGGTATAATACGCAGTATTTT
CASSVGNSGGYNTQYF
>NA|TRBJ1-2|NA|TRBV19|14
TGTGCCAGTACAAGCAGCAGGGACACCTATGGCTACACCTTC
CASTSSRDTYGYTF
>NA|TRBJ1-2|TRBD1|TRBV10-3|13
TGTGCCACCTGGGGACAGGGGGGCTATGGCTACACCTTC
CATWGQGGYGYTF
>few|TRBJ2-1|TRBD1|TRBV15|15
TGTGCCACCAACCTGGGACAGGGCCCCTACAATGAGCAGTTCTTC
CATNLGQGPYNEQFF
>NA|TRBJ2-1|NA|TRBV6-5|16
TGTGCCAGCAGTTACTCGAGTGGAGCTCCCTACAATGAGCAGTTCTTC
CASSYSSGAPYNEQFF
>NA|TRBJ1-1|NA|TRBV18|12
TGTGCCAGCTCACCAAGAGGGATAGTAGCTTTCTTT
CASSPRGIVAFF
>NA|TRBJ1-6|TRBD1|TRBV5-1|17
TGCGCCAGCAGCTCCACACCGACAGGGTTGAGTAATTCACCCCTCCACTTT
CASSSTPTGLSNSPLHF
>once|TRBJ2-2|TRBD1|TRBV9|14
TGTGCCAGCAGGAGACAGGGCAACACCGGGGAGCTGTTTTTT
CASRRQGNTGELFF
>NA|TRBJ1-2|NA|TRBV12-3/TRBV12-4|12
TGTGCCAGCAGTCGGGGAGGCTATGGCTACACCTTC
CASSRGGYGYTF
>NA|TRBJ2-3|TRBD1|TRBV5-1|14
TGCGCCAGCAGCTTTGGACAGGCCCCAGATACGCAGTATTTT
CASSFGQAPDTQYF
>NA|TRBJ2-4|TRBD1|TRBV18|13
TGTGCCAGCTCACGGGACAGGGGAAACATTCAGTACTTC
CASSRDRGNIQYF
>few|TRBJ2-3|NA|TRBV14|15
TGTGCCAGCAGCCAAGATCAGGGCCCCACAGATACGCAGTATTTT
CASSQDQGPTDTQYF
>NA|TRBJ1-2|TRBD1|TRBV6-5|15
TGTGCCAGCAGTTACGAAGGGGGCTATGTCTATGGCTACACCTTC
CASSYEGGYVYGYTF
>once|TRBJ2-2|TRBD2|TRBV3-1/TRBV3-2|16
TGTGCCAGCAGCCAGGGGCTAGCGGGGTACACCGGGGAGCTGTTTTTT
CASSQGLAGYTGELFF
>NA|TRBJ2-1|TRBD1|TRBV7-8|15
TGTGCCAGCAGCCCTCGACAGGGGGCAGGCAATGAGCAGTTCTTC
CASSPRQGAGNEQFF
>NA|TRBJ2-7|TRBD2|TRBV29-1|14
TGCAGCGTGATTGGGGGGGGTGGTAGCTACGAGCAGTACTTC
CSVIGGGGSYEQYF
>NA|TRBJ2-2|NA|TRBV30|15
TGTGCCTGGAGTGTACTCGGACAGCACACCGGGGAGCTGTTTTTT
CAWSVLGQHTGELFF